The entry below describes one TCR beta chain. Separate from the roughly 670-subject first cohort, the approximately 120-subject validation cohort was the one that the donors belonged to. Data came from immunoSEQ multiplex PCR; TCRdb stores just in-frame clones and leaves some out. The sample lists roughly 56,000 clones, around nine tenths occurring once. The data were taken from a study of cytomegalovirus exposure and HLA in healthy donors. The sequenced sample was PBMCs. This TCR was sampled from a man aged 18 to 30 in good health and CMV-seronegative.

In DNA, the CDR3 is TGTGCCAGCAGCGCCGGGACAGGGTGGAACGAGCAGTACTTC. Residues: CASSAGTGWNEQYF. The chain has TRBV5-6 and TRBJ2-7; TRBD1 matches 9 bases. This CDR3 has 14 residues. With 4 bases clipped from V and 5 bases from J, the junction kept 7 bases outside the gene matches. Germline loops: CDR1 SGHDT, CDR2 YYEEEE.